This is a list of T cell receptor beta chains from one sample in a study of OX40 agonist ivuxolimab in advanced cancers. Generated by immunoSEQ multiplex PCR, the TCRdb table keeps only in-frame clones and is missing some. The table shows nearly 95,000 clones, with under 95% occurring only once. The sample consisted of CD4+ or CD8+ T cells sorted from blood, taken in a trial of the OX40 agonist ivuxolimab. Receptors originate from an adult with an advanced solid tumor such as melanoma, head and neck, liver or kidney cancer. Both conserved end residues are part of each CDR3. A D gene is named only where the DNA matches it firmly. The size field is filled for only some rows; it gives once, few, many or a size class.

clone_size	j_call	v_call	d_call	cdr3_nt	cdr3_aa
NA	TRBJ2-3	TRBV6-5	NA	TGTGCCAGCAGCTTACATGGGTTATATACAGATACGCAGTATTTT	CASSLHGLYTDTQYF
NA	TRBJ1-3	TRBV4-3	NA	TGCGCCAGCAGCCAAGCCGCAAATTGGATCACAGGGTCCTCTGGAAACACCATATATTTT	CASSQAANWITGSSGNTIYF
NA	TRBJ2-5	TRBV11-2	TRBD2	TGTGCCAGCAGCCTAGCGGGAGCCGCAGAGACCCAGTACTTC	CASSLAGAAETQYF
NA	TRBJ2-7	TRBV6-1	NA	TGTGCCAGCAGCGCTGGAGGGCCCTACGAGCAGTACTTC	CASSAGGPYEQYF
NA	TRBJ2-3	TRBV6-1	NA	TGTGCCAGCAGTGAAGAGAATAGCGATACGCAGTATTTT	CASSEENSDTQYF
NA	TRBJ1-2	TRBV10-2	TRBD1	TGCGCCAGCAGTGAGTCAACGACAGGGGACGGCTACACCTTC	CASSESTTGDGYTF
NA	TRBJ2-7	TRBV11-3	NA	TGTGCCAGCAGATTCCCCTACGAGCAGTACTTC	CASRFPYEQYF
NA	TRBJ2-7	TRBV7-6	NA	TGTGCCAGCAGCTTATCCACTTCTGGCGGGTTCCGCGAGCAGTACTTC	CASSLSTSGGFREQYF
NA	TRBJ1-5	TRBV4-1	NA	TGCGCCAGCAGCCACAGATACAGGGTCAGCAATCAGCCCCAGCATTTT	CASSHRYRVSNQPQHF
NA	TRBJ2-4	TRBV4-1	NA	TGCGCCAGCAGCCAGAAGATCACGTTAGCCAAAAACATTCAGTACTTC	CASSQKITLAKNIQYF
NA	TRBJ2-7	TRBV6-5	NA	TGTGCCAGCAGTTTCGGGACGAGGAGCTACGAGCAGTACTTC	CASSFGTRSYEQYF
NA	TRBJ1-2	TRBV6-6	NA	TGTGCCAGCAGTTACTCGGGGACCGAGAGTGGCTACACCTTC	CASSYSGTESGYTF
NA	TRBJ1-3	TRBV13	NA	TGTGCCAGCAGCCCTACCGGCGCCGGCTCTGGAAACACCATATATTTT	CASSPTGAGSGNTIYF
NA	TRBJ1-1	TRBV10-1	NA	TGCGCCAGCAGTGAGAGGAGGGGCGGGACTGAAGCTTTCTTT	CASSERRGGTEAFF
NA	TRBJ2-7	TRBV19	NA	TGTGCCAGTAGTGCGGGAACCGGGACCTACGAGCAGTACTTC	CASSAGTGTYEQYF
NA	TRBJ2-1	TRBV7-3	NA	TGTGCCAGCAGCTTAAGTAGGAGGGGCTCCTACAATGAGCAGTTCTTC	CASSLSRRGSYNEQFF
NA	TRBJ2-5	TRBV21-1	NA	TGTGCCAACTCGGAAGGGGAGCAAGAGACCCAGTACTTC	CANSEGEQETQYF
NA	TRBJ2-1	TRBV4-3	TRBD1	TGCGCCAGCAGCCAAGATGGGTCAGGGGGCGATGAGCAGTTCTTC	CASSQDGSGGDEQFF
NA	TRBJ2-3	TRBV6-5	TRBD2	TGTGCCAGCAGGCCGGGACTAGCGGCAACAGATACGCAGTATTTT	CASRPGLAATDTQYF
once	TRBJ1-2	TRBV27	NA	TGTGCCAGCAGTCCCACTATAACAGGCAACTATGGCTACACCTTC	CASSPTITGNYGYTF
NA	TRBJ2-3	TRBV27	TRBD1	TGTGCCAGCAGTGGACAGGGTAGATCAGATACGCAGTATTTT	CASSGQGRSDTQYF
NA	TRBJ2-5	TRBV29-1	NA	TGCAGCCCTTGGACGGACCAAGAGACCCAGTACTTC	CSPWTDQETQYF